This T cell receptor (beta chain) is drawn from a study of blood T cell repertoires in COVID-19. Study-level background: Researchers got acute and convalescent COVID-19 samples from the United States, Italy and Spain. T cells, B-cell-depleted T cells, or PBMCs supplied cDNA or gDNA.

J lost 5 bases, V lost 5 bases, and 13 bases had no gene match. The CDR3 loop spans 15 amino acids. Germline V lookup: CDR1 DFQATT, CDR2 SNEGSKA (reference sequence). Per the study methods: Scientists estimated how many nucleated cells there were by amplifying reference gene primers. Profiling relied on immunoSEQ multiplex PCR, and the TCRdb table lists in-frame clones only, not all of them. The V and J calls and clone size come from that table; D and trimming were worked out from the DNA. The data contain roughly 87,000 clones, about 84% of them singletons. The V gene is TRBV20-1, the J gene TRBJ1-2; 8 bases match TRBD1. Sequencing was performed on peripheral blood. The source is a man over 45 with active COVID-19. The CDR3 DNA sequence: TGCAGTGCTCGTGGAACAGGGGGAGGTTGGTATGGCTACACCTTC. The encoded protein is CSARGTGGGWYGYTF.